The rows below give T cell receptor beta chains drawn from one sample of a study of PD-L1 blockade in urothelial cancer. This table comes from immunoSEQ multiplex PCR, and its TCRdb copy is limited to in-frame clones, with some not included. Here the sample spans 95,000 to 130,000 clones, around nine tenths being singletons. Sequencing was performed on PBMCs, taken around atezolizumab (anti-PD-L1) treatment. The receptors shown here come from a man in his sixties with urothelial cancer. CDR3s include the opening cysteine and the closing phenylalanine or tryptophan. D genes are given only for firm matches. Part of the rows lack a size; the others show once, few, many or a class for expanded clones.

cdr3_aa: CASSRTGDMNTEAFF
cdr3_nt: TGTGCCAGTAGTAGGACAGGGGACATGAACACTGAAGCTTTCTTT
d_call: TRBD1
j_call: TRBJ1-1
clone_size: -
v_call: TRBV19

cdr3_aa: CASSLWTSGSSTDTQYF
cdr3_nt: TGTGCCAGTAGTCTCTGGACTAGCGGGAGTAGCACAGATACGCAGTATTTT
d_call: TRBD2
j_call: TRBJ2-3
clone_size: -
v_call: TRBV19

cdr3_aa: CAISDGDPGQETQYF
cdr3_nt: TGTGCCATCAGTGATGGCGACCCAGGACAAGAGACCCAGTACTTC
d_call: -
j_call: TRBJ2-5
clone_size: -
v_call: TRBV10-3

cdr3_aa: CASSFRDYGYTF
cdr3_nt: TGTGCCAGCAGTTTTCGGGACTATGGCTACACCTTC
d_call: -
j_call: TRBJ1-2
clone_size: -
v_call: TRBV28

cdr3_aa: CATGTGGSGANVLTF
cdr3_nt: TGTGCCACCGGGACAGGGGGCTCTGGGGCCAACGTCCTGACTTTC
d_call: TRBD1
j_call: TRBJ2-6
clone_size: -
v_call: TRBV6-1

cdr3_aa: CATSGGTSGSNEQFF
cdr3_nt: TGTGCCACCAGCGGGGGGACTAGCGGGAGCAATGAGCAGTTCTTC
d_call: TRBD2
j_call: TRBJ2-1
clone_size: -
v_call: TRBV15

cdr3_aa: CASSSWTGNYGYTF
cdr3_nt: TGTGCCAGCAGCTCATGGACAGGGAACTATGGCTACACCTTC
d_call: TRBD1
j_call: TRBJ1-2
clone_size: -
v_call: TRBV9

cdr3_aa: CASISSGQSTDTQYF
cdr3_nt: TGTGCCAGCATTTCTAGCGGACAGAGCACAGATACGCAGTATTTT
d_call: -
j_call: TRBJ2-3
clone_size: -
v_call: TRBV28

cdr3_aa: CAISAFLEVRGEDTEAFF
cdr3_nt: TGTGCCATCAGTGCTTTTTTGGAGGTACGGGGGGAGGACACTGAAGCTTTCTTT
d_call: -
j_call: TRBJ1-1
clone_size: -
v_call: TRBV10-3

cdr3_aa: CASNPSGYQETQYF
cdr3_nt: TGTGCCAGCAATCCCAGCGGATACCAAGAGACCCAGTACTTC
d_call: -
j_call: TRBJ2-5
clone_size: -
v_call: TRBV28

cdr3_aa: CASSVAGGQGDTQYF
cdr3_nt: TGTGCCAGCAGCGTAGCGGGGGGGCAGGGAGATACGCAGTATTTT
d_call: TRBD2
j_call: TRBJ2-3
clone_size: -
v_call: TRBV9

cdr3_aa: CASSYRDRGIYGYTF
cdr3_nt: TGTGCCAGCAGCTACCGGGACAGGGGGATCTATGGCTACACCTTC
d_call: TRBD1
j_call: TRBJ1-2
clone_size: few
v_call: TRBV11-3

cdr3_aa: CASSQGQGTGYTF
cdr3_nt: TGTGCCAGCAGCCAGGGACAGGGGACAGGCTACACCTTC
d_call: TRBD1
j_call: TRBJ1-2
clone_size: -
v_call: TRBV25-1

cdr3_aa: CASSSTGANTGELFF
cdr3_nt: TGTGCCAGCTCATCAACAGGGGCGAACACCGGGGAGCTGTTTTTT
d_call: TRBD1
j_call: TRBJ2-2
clone_size: -
v_call: TRBV18

cdr3_aa: CASSPQEDYGYTF
cdr3_nt: TGTGCCAGCAGTCCCCAGGAGGACTATGGCTACACCTTC
d_call: -
j_call: TRBJ1-2
clone_size: -
v_call: TRBV28

cdr3_aa: CASSLALGQRAETQYF
cdr3_nt: TGTGCCAGCAGCTTAGCGCTGGGACAACGAGCAGAGACCCAGTACTTC
d_call: -
j_call: TRBJ2-5
clone_size: -
v_call: TRBV7-8